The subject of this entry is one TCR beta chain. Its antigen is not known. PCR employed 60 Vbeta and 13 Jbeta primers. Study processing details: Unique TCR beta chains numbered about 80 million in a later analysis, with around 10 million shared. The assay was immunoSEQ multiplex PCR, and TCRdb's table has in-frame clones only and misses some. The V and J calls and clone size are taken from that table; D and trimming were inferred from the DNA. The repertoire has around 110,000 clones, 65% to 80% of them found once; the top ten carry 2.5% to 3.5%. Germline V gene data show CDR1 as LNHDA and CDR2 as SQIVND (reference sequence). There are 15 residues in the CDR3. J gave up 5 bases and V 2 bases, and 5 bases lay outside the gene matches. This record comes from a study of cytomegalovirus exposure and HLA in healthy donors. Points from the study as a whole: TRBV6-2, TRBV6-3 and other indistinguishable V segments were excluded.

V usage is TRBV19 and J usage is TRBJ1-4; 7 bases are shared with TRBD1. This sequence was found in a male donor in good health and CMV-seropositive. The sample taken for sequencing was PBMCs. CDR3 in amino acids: CASSISGQTNEKLFF. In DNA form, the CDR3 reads TGTGCCAGTAGTATATCGGGACAGACCAATGAAAAACTGTTTTTT. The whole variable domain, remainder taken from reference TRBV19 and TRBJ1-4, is DGGITQSPKYLFRKEGQNVTLSCEQNLNHDAMYWYRQDPGQGLRLIYYSQIVNDFQKGDIAEGYSVSREKKESFPLTVTSAQKNPTAFYLCASSISGQTNEKLFFGSGTQLSVL.